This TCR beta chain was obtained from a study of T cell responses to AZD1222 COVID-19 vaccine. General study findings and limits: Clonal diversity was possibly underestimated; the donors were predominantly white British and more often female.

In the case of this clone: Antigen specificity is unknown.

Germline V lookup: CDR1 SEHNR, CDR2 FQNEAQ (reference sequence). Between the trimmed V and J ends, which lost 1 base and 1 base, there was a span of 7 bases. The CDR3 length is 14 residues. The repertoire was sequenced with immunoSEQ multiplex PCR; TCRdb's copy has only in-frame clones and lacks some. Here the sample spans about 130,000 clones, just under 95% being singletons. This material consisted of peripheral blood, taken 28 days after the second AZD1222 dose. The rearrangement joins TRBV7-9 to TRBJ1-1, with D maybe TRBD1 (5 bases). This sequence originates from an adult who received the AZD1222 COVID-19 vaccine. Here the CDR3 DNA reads TGTGCCAGCAGCTTAGGCGGGGGGAACACTGAAGCTTTCTTT. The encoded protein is CASSLGGGNTEAFF. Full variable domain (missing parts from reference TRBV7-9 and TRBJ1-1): DTGVSQNPRHKITKRGQNVTFRCDPISEHNRLYWYRQTLGQGPEFLTYFQNEAQLEKSRLLSDRFSAERPKGSFSTLEIQRTEQGDSAMYLCASSLGGGNTEAFFGQGTRLTVV.